These T cell receptor beta chains were read from a single sample in a study of blood T cell repertoires in COVID-19. Some clones are missing from TCRdb's copy, which holds only in-frame ones; the method was immunoSEQ multiplex PCR. Of about 330,000 clones in the sample, about 92% are singletons; the top ten hold 18%. The specimen was PBMCs or T cells enriched from blood (not recorded which). The source is a woman in her twenties or thirties who had recovered from COVID-19. The CDR3 runs from the conserved cysteine through the conserved F or W. The D gene is left open where the match is weak. Expanded clones get a size class; other rows say once, few or many, or leave the size out.

J: TRBJ2-7
V: TRBV10-3
D: -
size: -
length: 12
CDR3: CAISAGSYEQYF
DNA: TGTGCCATCAGTGCAGGTTCCTACGAGCAGTACTTC

J: TRBJ2-6
V: TRBV4-2
D: -
size: -
length: 17
CDR3: CASSPTSSRSGANVLTF
DNA: TGTGCCAGCAGCCCCACTAGCTCCCGCTCTGGGGCCAACGTCCTGACTTTC

J: TRBJ2-2
V: TRBV27
D: -
size: -
length: 13
CDR3: CASSLVETGELFF
DNA: TGTGCCAGCAGTTTAGTCGAGACCGGGGAGCTGTTTTTT

J: TRBJ1-2
V: TRBV28
D: -
size: -
length: 11
CDR3: CASSLGGGYTF
DNA: TGTGCCAGCAGTTTGGGGGGTGGCTACACCTTC

J: TRBJ2-1
V: TRBV24-1
D: -
size: few
length: 12
CDR3: CATSPGSSEQFF
DNA: TGTGCCACCAGTCCTGGGAGCAGTGAGCAGTTCTTC

J: TRBJ1-1
V: TRBV19
D: TRBD1
size: -
length: 14
CDR3: CASSIGQGAAEAFF
DNA: TGTGCCAGTAGTATTGGACAGGGGGCCGCTGAAGCTTTCTTT

J: TRBJ1-1
V: TRBV23-1
D: TRBD1
size: -
length: 20
CDR3: CASSQSLGQGTKKMNTEAFF
DNA: TGCGCCAGCAGTCAATCACTGGGACAGGGGACAAAAAAGATGAACACTGAAGCTTTCTTT

J: TRBJ2-1
V: TRBV5-1
D: TRBD2
size: -
length: 15
CDR3: CASSAGTSDYNEQFF
DNA: TGCGCCAGCAGCGCCGGGACTAGCGACTACAATGAGCAGTTCTTC

J: TRBJ1-2
V: TRBV16
D: -
size: -
length: 14
CDR3: CASSQYDPGMGYTF
DNA: TGTGCCAGCAGCCAATACGACCCGGGGATGGGCTACACCTTC

J: TRBJ1-1
V: TRBV18
D: TRBD1
size: -
length: 17
CDR3: CASSETLLGQVNTEAFF
DNA: TGTGCCAGCTCAGAGACGCTCCTGGGACAGGTGAACACTGAAGCTTTCTTT

J: TRBJ1-3
V: TRBV28
D: -
size: once
length: 15
CDR3: CASSLYRSSGNTIYF
DNA: TGTGCCAGCAGTTTATACAGATCCTCTGGAAACACCATATATTTT

J: TRBJ1-5
V: TRBV18
D: -
size: -
length: 15
CDR3: CASSPPEGSNQPQHF
DNA: TGTGCCAGCTCACCACCGGAGGGATCTAATCAGCCCCAGCATTTT

J: TRBJ1-5
V: TRBV19
D: -
size: once
length: 12
CDR3: CATRQGGQPQHF
DNA: TGTGCCACACGGCAGGGAGGCCAGCCCCAGCATTTT

J: TRBJ2-3
V: TRBV5-1
D: -
size: -
length: 13
CDR3: CASSLGGTDTQYF
DNA: TGCGCCAGCAGTCTAGGGGGCACAGATACGCAGTATTTT

J: TRBJ1-5
V: TRBV28
D: TRBD1
size: -
length: 17
CDR3: CASRPQRTGGRNQPQHF
DNA: TGTGCCAGCAGACCCCAGAGGACAGGGGGCCGCAATCAGCCCCAGCATTTT

J: TRBJ1-1
V: TRBV18
D: TRBD1
size: -
length: 14
CDR3: CASSRGTGYDEAFF
DNA: TGTGCCAGCTCACGCGGGACAGGGTATGATGAAGCTTTCTTT

J: TRBJ1-1
V: TRBV28
D: -
size: -
length: 14
CDR3: CASSPPSDPPGAFF
DNA: TGTGCCAGCAGCCCACCGTCGGACCCACCGGGGGCTTTCTTT

J: TRBJ2-7
V: TRBV21-1
D: -
size: once
length: 15
CDR3: CASSTAKGVSYEQYF
DNA: TGTGCCAGCAGCACAGCAAAAGGAGTCTCCTACGAGCAGTACTTC

J: TRBJ2-3
V: TRBV4-2
D: TRBD2
size: once
length: 17
CDR3: CASSLVGTSGGADTQYF
DNA: TGTGCCAGCAGCCTCGTCGGGACTAGCGGGGGGGCGGATACGCAGTATTTT

J: TRBJ1-2
V: TRBV6-1
D: TRBD1
size: -
length: 18
CDR3: CASSDGQGGFGPNYGYTF
DNA: TGTGCCAGCAGTGACGGACAGGGAGGATTCGGGCCTAACTATGGCTACACCTTC

J: TRBJ2-3
V: TRBV12-5
D: -
size: -
length: 12
CDR3: CASGSLTDTQYF
DNA: TGTGCTAGTGGGTCCCTCACAGATACGCAGTATTTT

J: TRBJ1-1
V: TRBV7-8
D: TRBD1
size: -
length: 14
CDR3: CASSSMRGRTEAFF
DNA: TGTGCCAGCAGCTCGATGAGGGGGCGAACTGAAGCTTTCTTT

J: TRBJ2-1
V: TRBV5-6
D: -
size: -
length: 12
CDR3: CASSFGSEEQFF
DNA: TGTGCCAGCAGCTTCGGTTCGGAGGAGCAGTTCTTC

J: TRBJ1-1
V: TRBV24-1
D: -
size: once
length: 13
CDR3: CATSDDSATEAFF
DNA: TGTGCCACCAGTGACGACAGCGCCACTGAAGCTTTCTTT

J: TRBJ2-3
V: TRBV7-9
D: TRBD2
size: -
length: 14
CDR3: CASSPSGNTDTQYF
DNA: TGTGCCAGCAGCCCCAGCGGGAACACAGATACGCAGTATTTT

J: TRBJ1-1
V: TRBV5-8
D: -
size: -
length: 12
CDR3: CASSPRVTEAFF
DNA: TGTGCCAGCAGCCCGAGGGTCACTGAAGCTTTCTTT